The sequence of this T cell receptor (beta chain) was determined in a study of T-cell memory formation after mild COVID-19. Study context: Clustering of TCRs was largely donor specific. Study-wide findings and caveats: Second-wave clones that peaked on day 37 lacked confirmed SARS-CoV-2 specificity.

This clonotype was found a few times. As yet, its antigen is unknown. TCRdb reprocessed the 5' RACE reads via MiXCR and lists one record per CDR3 protein. The data contain 210,000 or so distinct CDR3 sequences, approximately 16% of them singletons. V lost 4 bases, J lost 4 bases, and 8 bases lay in between. CDR1 SQVTM and CDR2 ANQGSEA come from the germline V gene. The CDR3 consists of 12 residues. The rearrangement uses TRBV29-1 and TRBJ1-5, with a weak D call TRBD1 (6 bases). What was sequenced was PBMCs or a T cell subset sorted from them (not recorded which). The clonotype originates from an adult woman who had mild COVID-19 (a few samples of this study predate the infection). Cell type and time point are not known. DNA for the CDR3: TGCAGCGTTGCAGGGGCTAATCAGCCCCAGCATTTT. Protein sequence: CSVAGANQPQHF.